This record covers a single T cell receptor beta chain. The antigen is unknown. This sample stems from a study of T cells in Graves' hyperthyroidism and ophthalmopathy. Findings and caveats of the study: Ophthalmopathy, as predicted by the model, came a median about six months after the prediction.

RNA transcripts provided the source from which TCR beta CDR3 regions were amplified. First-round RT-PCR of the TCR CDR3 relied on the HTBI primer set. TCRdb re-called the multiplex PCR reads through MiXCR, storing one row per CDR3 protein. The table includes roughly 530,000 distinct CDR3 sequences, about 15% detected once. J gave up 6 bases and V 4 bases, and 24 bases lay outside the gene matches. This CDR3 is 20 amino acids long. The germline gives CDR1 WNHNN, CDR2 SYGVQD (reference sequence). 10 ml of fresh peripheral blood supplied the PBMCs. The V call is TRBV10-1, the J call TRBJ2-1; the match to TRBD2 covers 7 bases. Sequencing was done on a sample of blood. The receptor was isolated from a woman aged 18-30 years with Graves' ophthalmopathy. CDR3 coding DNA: TGCGCCAGCAGTGTAGCCGGCACCGGGGGGAGGCGGGAGCAATCCAATGAGCAGTTCTTC. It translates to CASSVAGTGGRREQSNEQFF.